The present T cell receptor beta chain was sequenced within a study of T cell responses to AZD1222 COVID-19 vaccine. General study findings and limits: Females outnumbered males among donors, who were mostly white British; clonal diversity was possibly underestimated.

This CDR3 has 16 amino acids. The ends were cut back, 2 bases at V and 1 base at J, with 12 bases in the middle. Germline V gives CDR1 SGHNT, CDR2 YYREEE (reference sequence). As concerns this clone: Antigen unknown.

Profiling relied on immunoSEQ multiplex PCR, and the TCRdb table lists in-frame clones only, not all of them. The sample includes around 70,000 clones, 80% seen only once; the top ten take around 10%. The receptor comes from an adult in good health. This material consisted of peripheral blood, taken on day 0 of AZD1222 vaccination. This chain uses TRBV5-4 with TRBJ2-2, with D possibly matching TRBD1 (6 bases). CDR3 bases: TGTGCCAGCAGCTTCGGCAGGGGCCTGAACACCGGGGAGCTGTTTTTT. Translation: CASSFGRGLNTGELFF.